The T cell receptor beta chain described here comes from a study of shared T cell receptors in the human thymus. V was pared by 7 bases and J by 0 bases, with 5 bases of the junction left unmatched. This CDR3 is 14 amino acids long. Germline V CDR1 and CDR2: SNHLY, FYNNEI. Generated by immunoSEQ multiplex PCR, the TCRdb table keeps only in-frame clones and is missing some. The sample records 600,000 to 900,000 clones, 80% to 90% being singletons. This sample was shared with a second study, whose subject was human thymus T cells. That investigation notes: Infants served as donors; they were healthy and Finnish and were having corrective surgery for congenital heart defects. Resections removed during corrective heart surgery provided the thymus tissue used. Related studies found that unrelated individuals share highly overlapping thymic repertoires.

This rearrangement joins TRBV2 to TRBJ1-2; 7 nucleotides align to TRBD1. The receptor was isolated from a girl under three years old with a congenital heart defect. The specimen sequenced was thymocytes. CDR3 loop: CASNWDSPNYGYTF. In DNA form, the CDR3 reads TGTGCCAGCAACTGGGACAGCCCTAACTATGGCTACACCTTC.